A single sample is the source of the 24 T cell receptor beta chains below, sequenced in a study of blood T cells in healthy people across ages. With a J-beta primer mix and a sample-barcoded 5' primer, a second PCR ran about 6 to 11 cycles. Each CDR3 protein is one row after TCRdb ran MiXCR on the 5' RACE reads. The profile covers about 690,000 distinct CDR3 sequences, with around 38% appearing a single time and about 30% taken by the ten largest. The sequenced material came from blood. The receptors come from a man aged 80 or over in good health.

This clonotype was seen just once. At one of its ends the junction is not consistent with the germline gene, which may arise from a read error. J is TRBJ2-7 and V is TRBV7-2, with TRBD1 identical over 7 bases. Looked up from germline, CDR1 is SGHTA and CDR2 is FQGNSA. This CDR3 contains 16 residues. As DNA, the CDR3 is TGTGCCTGCAGCTCCCGAAGGACAGGTCCCGCCTACGAGCAGTACTTC. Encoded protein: CACSSRRTGPAYEQYF.

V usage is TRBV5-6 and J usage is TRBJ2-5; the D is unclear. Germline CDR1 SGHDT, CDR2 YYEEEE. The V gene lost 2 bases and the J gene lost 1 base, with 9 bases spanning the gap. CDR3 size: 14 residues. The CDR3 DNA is TGTGCCAGCAGCTTAACTTTCCCCCAAGAGACCCAGTACTTC. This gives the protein CASSLTFPQETQYF. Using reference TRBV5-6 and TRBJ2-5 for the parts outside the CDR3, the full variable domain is DAGVTQSPTHLIKTRGQQVTLRCSPKSGHDTVSWYQQALGQGPQFIFQYYEEEERQRGNFPDRFSGHQFPNYSSELNVNALLLGDSALYLCASSLTFPQETQYFGPGTRLLVL.

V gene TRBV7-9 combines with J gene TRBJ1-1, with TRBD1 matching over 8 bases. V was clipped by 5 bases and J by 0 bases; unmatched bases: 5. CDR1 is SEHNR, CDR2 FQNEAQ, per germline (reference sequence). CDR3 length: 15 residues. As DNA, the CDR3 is TGTGCCAGCAGCGCACAGGGACAGGTGAACACTGAAGCTTTCTTT. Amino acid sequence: CASSAQGQVNTEAFF.

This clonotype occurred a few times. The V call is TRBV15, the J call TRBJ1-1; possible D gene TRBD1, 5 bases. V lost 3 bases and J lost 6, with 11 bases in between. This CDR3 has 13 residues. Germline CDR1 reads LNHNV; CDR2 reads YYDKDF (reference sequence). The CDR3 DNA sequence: TGTGCCACCAGCAGTGGGGACTTTGCTGAAGCTTTCTTT. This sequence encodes CATSSGDFAEAFF.

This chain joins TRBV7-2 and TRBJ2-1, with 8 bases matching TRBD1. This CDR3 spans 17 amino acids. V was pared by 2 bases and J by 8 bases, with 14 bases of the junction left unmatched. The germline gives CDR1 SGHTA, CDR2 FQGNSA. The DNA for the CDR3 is TGTGCCAGCAGCTTATTCTCAGGAGACAGGGGTACCGATGAGCAGTTCTTC. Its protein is CASSLFSGDRGTDEQFF.

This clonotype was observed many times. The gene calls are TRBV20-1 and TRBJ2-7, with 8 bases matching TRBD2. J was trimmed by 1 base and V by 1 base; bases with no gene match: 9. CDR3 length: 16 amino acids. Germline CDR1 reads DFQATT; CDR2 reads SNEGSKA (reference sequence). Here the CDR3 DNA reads TGCAGTGCTAGAGTGTGGCTAGCGGGTACGTCCTACGAGCAGTACTTC. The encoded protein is CSARVWLAGTSYEQYF.

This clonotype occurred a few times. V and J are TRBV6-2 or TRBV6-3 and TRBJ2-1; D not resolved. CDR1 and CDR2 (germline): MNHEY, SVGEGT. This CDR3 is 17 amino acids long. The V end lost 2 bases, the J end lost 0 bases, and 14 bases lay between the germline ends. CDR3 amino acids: CASSYPTARSSYNEQFF. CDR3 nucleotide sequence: TGTGCCAGCAGTTACCCCACGGCGCGAAGCTCCTACAATGAGCAGTTCTTC.

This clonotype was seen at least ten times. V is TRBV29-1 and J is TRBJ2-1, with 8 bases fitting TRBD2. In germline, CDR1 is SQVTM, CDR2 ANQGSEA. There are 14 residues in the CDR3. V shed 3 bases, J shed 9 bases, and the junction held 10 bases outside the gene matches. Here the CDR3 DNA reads TGCAGCGTTGATCCCCAGCGGGGGACTAGTGAGCAGTTCTTC. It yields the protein CSVDPQRGTSEQFF.

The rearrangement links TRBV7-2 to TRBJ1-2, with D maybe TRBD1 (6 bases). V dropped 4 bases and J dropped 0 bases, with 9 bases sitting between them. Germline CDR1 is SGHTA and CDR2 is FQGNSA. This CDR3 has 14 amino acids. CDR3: CASSYQGTNYGYTF. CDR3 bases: TGTGCCAGCAGCTACCAGGGGACTAACTATGGCTACACCTTC. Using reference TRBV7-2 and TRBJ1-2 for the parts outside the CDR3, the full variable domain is GAGVSQSPSNKVTEKGKDVELRCDPISGHTALYWYRQSLGQGLEFLIYFQGNSAPDKSGLPSDRFSAERTGGSVSTLTIQRTQQEDSAVYLCASSYQGTNYGYTFGSGTRLTVV.

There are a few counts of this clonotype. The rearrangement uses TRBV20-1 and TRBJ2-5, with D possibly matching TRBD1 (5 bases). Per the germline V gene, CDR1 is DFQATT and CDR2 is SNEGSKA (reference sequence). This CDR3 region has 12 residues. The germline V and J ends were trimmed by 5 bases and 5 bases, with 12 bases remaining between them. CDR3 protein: CSAFRVRETQYF. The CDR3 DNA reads TGCAGTGCTTTCAGGGTTCGGGAGACCCAGTACTTC.

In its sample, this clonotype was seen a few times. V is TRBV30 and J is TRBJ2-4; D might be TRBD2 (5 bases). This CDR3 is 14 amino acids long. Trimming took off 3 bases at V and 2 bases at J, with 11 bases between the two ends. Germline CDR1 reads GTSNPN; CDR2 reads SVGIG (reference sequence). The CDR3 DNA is TGTGCCTGGAGCGTACCGGGGTCCAAAAACATTCAGTACTTC. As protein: CAWSVPGSKNIQYF.

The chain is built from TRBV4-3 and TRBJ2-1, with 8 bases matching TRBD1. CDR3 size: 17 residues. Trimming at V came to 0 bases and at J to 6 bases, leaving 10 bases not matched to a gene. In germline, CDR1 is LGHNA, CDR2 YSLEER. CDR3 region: CASSQDVLDRAGNEQFF. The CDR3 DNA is TGCGCCAGCAGCCAAGATGTCTTGGACAGGGCAGGCAATGAGCAGTTCTTC.

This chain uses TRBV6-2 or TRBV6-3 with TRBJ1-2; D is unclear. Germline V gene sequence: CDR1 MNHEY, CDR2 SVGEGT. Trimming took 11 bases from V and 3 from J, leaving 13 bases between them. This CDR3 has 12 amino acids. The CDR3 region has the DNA TGTGCCGTCTCGTTGGGGTACTATGGCTACACCTTC. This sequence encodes CAVSLGYYGYTF.

The CDR3 region is CASSEGELLLGTEAFF. CDR3 bases: TGTGCCAGCAGTGAGGGGGAATTACTCTTGGGCACTGAAGCTTTCTTT. V is TRBV2 and J is TRBJ1-1, with D possibly TRBD1 on 5 matching bases. Germline V gene data show CDR1 as SNHLY and CDR2 as FYNNEI. V lost 3 bases, J lost 4 bases, and 18 bases lay in between. This CDR3 spans 16 amino acids. Together with reference TRBV2 and TRBJ1-1, the CDR3 gives the full variable domain: EPEVTQTPSHQVTQMGQEVILRCVPISNHLYFYWYRQILGQKVEFLVSFYNNEISEKSEIFDDQFSVERPDGSNFTLKIRSTKLEDSAMYFCASSEGELLLGTEAFFGQGTRLTVV.

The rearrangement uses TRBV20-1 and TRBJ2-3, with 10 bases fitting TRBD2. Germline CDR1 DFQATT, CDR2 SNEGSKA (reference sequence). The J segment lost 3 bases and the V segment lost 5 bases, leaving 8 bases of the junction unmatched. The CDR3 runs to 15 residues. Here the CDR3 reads CSAAKTSGVTDTQYF. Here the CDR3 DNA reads TGCAGTGCTGCGAAAACTAGCGGGGTAACAGATACGCAGTATTTT.

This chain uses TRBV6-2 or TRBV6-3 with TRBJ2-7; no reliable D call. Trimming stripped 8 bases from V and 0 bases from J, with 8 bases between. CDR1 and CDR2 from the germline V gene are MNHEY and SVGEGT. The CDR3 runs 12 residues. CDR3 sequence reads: CASQALSYEQYF. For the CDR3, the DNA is TGTGCCAGCCAGGCACTCTCCTACGAGCAGTACTTC.

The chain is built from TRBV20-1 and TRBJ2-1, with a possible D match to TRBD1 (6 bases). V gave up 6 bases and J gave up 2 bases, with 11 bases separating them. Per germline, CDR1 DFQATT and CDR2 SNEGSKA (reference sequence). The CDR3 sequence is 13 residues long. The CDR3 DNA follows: TGCAGTGCGCCTCGGACAGCCTACAATGAGCAGTTCTTC. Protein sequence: CSAPRTAYNEQFF.

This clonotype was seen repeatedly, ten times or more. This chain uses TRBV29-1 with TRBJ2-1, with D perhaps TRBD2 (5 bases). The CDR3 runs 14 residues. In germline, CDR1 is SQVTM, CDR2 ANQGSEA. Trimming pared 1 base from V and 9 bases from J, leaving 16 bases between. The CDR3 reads CSVEAGVQMFEQFF. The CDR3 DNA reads TGCAGCGTTGAAGCCGGGGTTCAGATGTTTGAGCAGTTCTTC.

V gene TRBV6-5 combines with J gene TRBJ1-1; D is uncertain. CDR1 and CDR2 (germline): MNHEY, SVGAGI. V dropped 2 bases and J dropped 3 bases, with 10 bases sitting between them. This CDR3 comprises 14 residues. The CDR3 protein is CASSYGRVHTEAFF. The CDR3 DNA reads TGTGCCAGCAGTTACGGGAGGGTACACACTGAAGCTTTCTTT.

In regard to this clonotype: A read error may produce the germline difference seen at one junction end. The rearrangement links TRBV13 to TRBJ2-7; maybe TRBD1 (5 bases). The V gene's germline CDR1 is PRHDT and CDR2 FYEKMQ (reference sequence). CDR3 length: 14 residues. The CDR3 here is CASNLVSRVSEQYF. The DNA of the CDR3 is TGTGCCAGCAACTTAGTTAGCAGGGTAAGCGAGCAGTACTTC.

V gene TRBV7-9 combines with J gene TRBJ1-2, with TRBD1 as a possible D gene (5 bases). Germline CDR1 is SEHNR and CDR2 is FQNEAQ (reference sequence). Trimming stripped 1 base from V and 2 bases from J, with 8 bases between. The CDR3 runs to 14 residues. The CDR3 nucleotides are TGTGCCAGCAGCTTAGTCGGGGCCAACTATGGCTACACCTTC. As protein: CASSLVGANYGYTF.

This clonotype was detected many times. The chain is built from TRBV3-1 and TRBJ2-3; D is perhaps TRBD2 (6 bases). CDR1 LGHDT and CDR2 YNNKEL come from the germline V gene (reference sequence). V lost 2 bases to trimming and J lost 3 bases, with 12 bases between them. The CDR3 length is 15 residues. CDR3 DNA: TGTGCCAGCAGCCAATGGACGGGAGCAACAGATACGCAGTATTTT. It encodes CASSQWTGATDTQYF.

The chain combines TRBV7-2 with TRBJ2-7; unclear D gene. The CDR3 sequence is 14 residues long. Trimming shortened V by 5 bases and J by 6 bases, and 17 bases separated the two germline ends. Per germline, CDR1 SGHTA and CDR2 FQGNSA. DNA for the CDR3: TGTGCCAGCAGCCTCCGTTCTAGTCTGGGCGAGCAGTACTTC. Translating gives CASSLRSSLGEQYF.

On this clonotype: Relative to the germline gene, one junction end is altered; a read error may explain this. The CDR3 is CANSERNTNSPLHF. In DNA form, the CDR3 reads TGTGCCAACAGTGAGAGGAATACCAATTCACCCCTCCACTTT. The V and J genes are TRBV6-1 and TRBJ1-6; D is uncertain. The CDR3 covers 14 residues. Germline values: CDR1 MNHNS, CDR2 SASEGT.